Included here is one TCR beta chain sequence, with context. Data came from immunoSEQ multiplex PCR; TCRdb stores just in-frame clones and leaves some out. Of about 52,000 clones in the sample, 82% were seen once. Germline CDR1 is SGHNT and CDR2 is YYREEE (reference sequence). This CDR3 region has 12 residues. Trimming cost V 2 bases and J 4 bases, with 7 bases left between them. The sample belongs to a study of blood T cell repertoires in COVID-19. Study-wide background: Specimens from acute and convalescent COVID-19 originated in the United States, Italy and Spain.

The receptor was derived from an elderly man with COVID-19, enrolled during active disease. The sequenced sample was peripheral blood. The chain recombines TRBV5-4 with TRBJ2-7, with a possible D match to TRBD1 (5 bases). CDR3 sequence: CASSFDSYEQYF. The CDR3 coding sequence is TGTGCCAGCAGCTTCGACAGTTACGAGCAGTACTTC.